Here is one TCR beta chain with its context. A second PCR, run for about 7 to 11 cycles, used a sample-barcoded 5' primer plus a J-beta primer mix. TCRdb reanalysed the 5' RACE reads using MiXCR and keeps one entry per CDR3 protein. The table records about 900,000 distinct CDR3 sequences, 40% to 60% of them present only once. This sample was taken from a study of blood T cells in healthy people across ages. Investigators took about 9.4 milliliters of peripheral blood from every donor. From germline, CDR1 is DFQATT and CDR2 SNEGSKA (reference sequence). The V gene end was trimmed by 6 bases and the J gene end by 2 bases; junction bases not matched to a gene: 12. The CDR3 covers 15 residues.

This chain uses TRBV20-1 with TRBJ2-5; 7 bases are shared with TRBD2. The TCR comes from a man aged 25-40 years in good health. Specimen: blood. The chain's CDR3 is CSAPVPDGGQETQYF. Here the CDR3 DNA reads TGCAGTGCCCCTGTCCCTGACGGGGGGCAAGAGACCCAGTACTTC.